This T cell receptor beta chain originates from a study of blood T cells in healthy people across ages. Study conclusions and caveats: The study found more naive CD4+ cells and higher diversity in long-lived than aged donors. It was not known whether donors were CMV positive (a possible confounder of expanded clonotype changes).

The authors ran a second PCR of about 7 to 12 cycles using a sample-barcoded 5' primer and a J-beta primer mix. One entry per CDR3 protein results from TCRdb running MiXCR on the 5' RACE reads. Here the sample spans about 1.8 million distinct CDR3 sequences, approximately 50% being singletons. There are a few counts of this clonotype. What it recognizes is unknown. Germline values: CDR1 SEHNR, CDR2 FQNEAQ (reference sequence). CDR3 length equals 13 residues. V lost 5 bases and J 5 bases, leaving 13 bases between the germline ends. Each donor's blood draw was approximately 10 milliliters of peripheral blood.

The origin of this receptor is a woman aged 40-49 years in good health. The sample comprised blood. The rearrangement uses TRBV7-9 and TRBJ2-7, with no clear D. The chain's CDR3 is CASSRHAENEQYF. The CDR3 DNA reads as TGTGCCAGCAGCCGACACGCCGAGAACGAGCAGTACTTC.